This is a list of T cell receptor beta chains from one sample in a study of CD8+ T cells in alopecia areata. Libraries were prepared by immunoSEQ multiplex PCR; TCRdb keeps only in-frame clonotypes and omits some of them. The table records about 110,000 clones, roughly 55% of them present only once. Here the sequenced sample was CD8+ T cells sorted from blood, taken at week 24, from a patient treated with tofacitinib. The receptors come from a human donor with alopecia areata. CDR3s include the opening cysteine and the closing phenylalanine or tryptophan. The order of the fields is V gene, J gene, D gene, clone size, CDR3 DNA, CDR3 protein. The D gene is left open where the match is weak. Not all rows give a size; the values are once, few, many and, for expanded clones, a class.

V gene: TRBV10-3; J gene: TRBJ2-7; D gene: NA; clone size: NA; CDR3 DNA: TGTGCCATCAGTGAGTCTTATTACGAGCAGTACTTC; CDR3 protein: CAISESYYEQYF
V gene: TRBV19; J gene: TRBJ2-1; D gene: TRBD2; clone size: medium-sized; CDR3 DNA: TGTGCCAGTAGTAGTCTAGCGGGGGAGTACAATGAGCAGTTCTTC; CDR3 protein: CASSSLAGEYNEQFF
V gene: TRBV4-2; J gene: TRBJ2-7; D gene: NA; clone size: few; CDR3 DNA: TGTGCCAGCAGCCAAGGGCTTGACTACTCCTACGAGCAGTACTTC; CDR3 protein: CASSQGLDYSYEQYF
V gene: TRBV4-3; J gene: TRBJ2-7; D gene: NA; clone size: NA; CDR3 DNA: TGCGCCAGCAGCCCAAGGGACCAGGCGGGCGAGCAGTACTTC; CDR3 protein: CASSPRDQAGEQYF
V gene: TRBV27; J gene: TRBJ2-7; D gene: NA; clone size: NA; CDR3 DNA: TGTGCCAGCAGTTGGGGCCCAGTGACCTACGAGCAGTACTTC; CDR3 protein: CASSWGPVTYEQYF
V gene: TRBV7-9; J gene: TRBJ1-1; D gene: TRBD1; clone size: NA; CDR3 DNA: TGTGCCAGCACGGGACAGGGACGGTTGAACACTGAAGCTTTCTTT; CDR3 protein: CASTGQGRLNTEAFF
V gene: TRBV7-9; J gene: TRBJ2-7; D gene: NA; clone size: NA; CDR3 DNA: TGTGCCAGCAGCGACGGGACCGCCTGGGACGAGCAGTACTTC; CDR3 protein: CASSDGTAWDEQYF
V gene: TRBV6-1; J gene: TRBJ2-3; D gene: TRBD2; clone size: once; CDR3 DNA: TGTGCCAGCAGTGGCCTAGCGGGGGGCACAGATACGCAGTATTTT; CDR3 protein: CASSGLAGGTDTQYF
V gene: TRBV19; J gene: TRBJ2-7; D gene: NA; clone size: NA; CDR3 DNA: TGTGCCAGTAGTGCTAGCTACGAGCAGTACTTC; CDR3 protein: CASSASYEQYF
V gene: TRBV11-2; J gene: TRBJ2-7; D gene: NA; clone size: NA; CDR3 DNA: TGTGCCAGCAGCTTAGACCAGGGGAGCCTCTCCTACGAGCAGTACTTC; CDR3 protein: CASSLDQGSLSYEQYF
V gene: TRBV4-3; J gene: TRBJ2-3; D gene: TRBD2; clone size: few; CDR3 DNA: TGCGCCAGCAGCCAAGAACTAGCGGTGGTCGATACGCAGTATTTT; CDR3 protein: CASSQELAVVDTQYF
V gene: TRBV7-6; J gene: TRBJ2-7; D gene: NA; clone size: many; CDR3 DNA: TGTGCCAGCAGCCCAGGACCCAACTACGAGCAGTACTTC; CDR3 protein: CASSPGPNYEQYF
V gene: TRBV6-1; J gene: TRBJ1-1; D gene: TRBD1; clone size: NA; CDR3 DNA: TGTGCCAGCAGTGATCAAGGGGGCCCGAGGAGTGAAGCTTTCTTT; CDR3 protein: CASSDQGGPRSEAFF
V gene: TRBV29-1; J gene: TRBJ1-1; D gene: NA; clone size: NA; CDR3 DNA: TGCAGCGTTGAAGGGGGAAGAGCTGAAGCTTTCTTT; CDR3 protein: CSVEGGRAEAFF
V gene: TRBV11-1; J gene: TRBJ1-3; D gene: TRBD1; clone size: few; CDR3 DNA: TGTGCCAGCAGCCGGACAGGGTTCGGAAACACCATATATTTT; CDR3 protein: CASSRTGFGNTIYF
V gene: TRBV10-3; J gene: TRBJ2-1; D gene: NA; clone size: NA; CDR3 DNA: TGTGCCATCAGTGAGGTTGGCGGCTCCTACAATGAGCAGTTCTTC; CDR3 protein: CAISEVGGSYNEQFF
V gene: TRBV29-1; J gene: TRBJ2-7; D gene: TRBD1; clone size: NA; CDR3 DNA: TGCAGCGTGGCGGGACAGGGGGCTGGCGAGCAGTACTTC; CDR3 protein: CSVAGQGAGEQYF
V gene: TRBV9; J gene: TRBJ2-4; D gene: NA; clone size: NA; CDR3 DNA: TGTGCCAGCAGCGTAGCGGGGGACGGCATTCAGTACTTC; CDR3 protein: CASSVAGDGIQYF
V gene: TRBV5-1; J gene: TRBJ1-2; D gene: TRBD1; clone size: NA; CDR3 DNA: TGCGCCAGCAGCTTCGCCGAGGGACAGAGAGAATATGGCTACACCTTC; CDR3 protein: CASSFAEGQREYGYTF
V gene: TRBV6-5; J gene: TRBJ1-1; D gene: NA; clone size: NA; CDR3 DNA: TGTGCCAGCAGTTACCAGTTCGGGATTGAAGCTTTCTTT; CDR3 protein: CASSYQFGIEAFF
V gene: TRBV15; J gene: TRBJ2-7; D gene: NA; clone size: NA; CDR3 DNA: TGTGCCACCAGCAGGGACAGCTCCTACGAGCAGTACTTC; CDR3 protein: CATSRDSSYEQYF
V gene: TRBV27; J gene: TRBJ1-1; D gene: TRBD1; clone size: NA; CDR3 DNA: TGTGCCAGCAGTTCCTTACATTCGGACAGGGGGAACACTGAAGCTTTCTTT; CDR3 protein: CASSSLHSDRGNTEAFF
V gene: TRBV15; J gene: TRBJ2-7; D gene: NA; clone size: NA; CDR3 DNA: TGTGCCACCAGCATCGGGGTGTCCTACGAGCAGTACTTC; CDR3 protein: CATSIGVSYEQYF
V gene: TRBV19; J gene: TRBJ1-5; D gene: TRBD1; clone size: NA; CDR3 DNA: TGTGCCAGTAGTATCAGACAGGGAACTCAGCCCCAGCATTTT; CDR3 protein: CASSIRQGTQPQHF
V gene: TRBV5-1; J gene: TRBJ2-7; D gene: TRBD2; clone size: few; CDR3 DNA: TGCGCCAGCAGCTGGGGAGCCGGGACTATCTCCTACGAGCAGTACTTC; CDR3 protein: CASSWGAGTISYEQYF
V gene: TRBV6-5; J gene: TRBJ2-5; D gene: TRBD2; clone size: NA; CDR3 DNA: TGTGCCAGCGGGTCTAGCGGGGGACAAGAGACCCAGTACTTC; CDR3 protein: CASGSSGGQETQYF